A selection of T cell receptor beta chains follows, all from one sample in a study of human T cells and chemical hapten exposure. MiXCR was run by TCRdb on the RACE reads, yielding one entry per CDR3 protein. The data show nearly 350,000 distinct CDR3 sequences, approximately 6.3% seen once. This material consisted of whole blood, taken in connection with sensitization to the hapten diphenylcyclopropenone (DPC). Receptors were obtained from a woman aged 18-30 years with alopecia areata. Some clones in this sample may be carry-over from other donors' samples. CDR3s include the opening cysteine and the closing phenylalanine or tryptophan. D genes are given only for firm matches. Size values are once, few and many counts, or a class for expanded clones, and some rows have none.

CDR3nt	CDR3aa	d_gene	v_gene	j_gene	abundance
TGTGCCAGCTCACCTAGCTATGGCTACACCTTC	CASSPSYGYTF	-	TRBV18	TRBJ1-2	-
TGTGCCAGCAGCCTCTGGGGAATCGGGGAGCTGTTTTTT	CASSLWGIGELFF	-	TRBV28	TRBJ2-2	few
TGCGCCAGCAGCTTTGGTAGCGGGGGGTTCACAGATACGCAGTATTTT	CASSFGSGGFTDTQYF	TRBD2	TRBV5-1	TRBJ2-3	few
TGTGCCAGCAGCTTACGTACGGGTGGTTCACCCCTCCACTTT	CASSLRTGGSPLHF	-	TRBV11-2	TRBJ1-6	-
TGTGCCAGCAGCCCGGACACGAACACCGGGGAGCTGTTTTTT	CASSPDTNTGELFF	-	TRBV11-3	TRBJ2-2	many
TGTGCCAGCAGCCCACGAGAGGGGAGCCTCACAGATACGCAGTATTTT	CASSPREGSLTDTQYF	-	TRBV9	TRBJ2-3	many
TGTGCCAGCAGCTCCCGGGGCGGCCCGGGGGGCTTGGATACGCAGTATTTT	CASSSRGGPGGLDTQYF	-	TRBV9	TRBJ2-3	many
TGTGCTAGTGGTTTGGGGCAGGCAGGCACCGGGGAGCTGTTTTTT	CASGLGQAGTGELFF	-	TRBV12-5	TRBJ2-2	-
TGTGCCAGCAGCCTCACAGAAAGCTCCTACGAGCAGTACTTC	CASSLTESSYEQYF	-	TRBV27	TRBJ2-7	-
TGTGCCAGCAGTTCAAATCCGGGACAGGGGGCAGATACGCAGTATTTT	CASSSNPGQGADTQYF	TRBD1	TRBV12-3/TRBV12-4	TRBJ2-3	few
TGCAGTGCCCATGCCGCAGGGCCAGATACGCAGTATTTT	CSAHAAGPDTQYF	-	TRBV20-1	TRBJ2-3	many
TGCAGTGCGTCCGGGGGCTTGGGCGGCTACACCTTC	CSASGGLGGYTF	-	TRBV20-1	TRBJ1-2	-
TGTGCCAGCAGTATTTCTGGGTACGAGCAGTACTTC	CASSISGYEQYF	-	TRBV28	TRBJ2-7	many
TGCGCCAGCAGCCCAGCCGAGTTTACGCAGTATTTT	CASSPAEFTQYF	-	TRBV5-1	TRBJ2-3	few
TGTGCCAGCAGTCGGGACATTAGCAATCAGCCCCAGCATTTT	CASSRDISNQPQHF	-	TRBV28	TRBJ1-5	many
TGCAGCGTTAAGACAGGGGTAAACACTGAAGCTTTCTTT	CSVKTGVNTEAFF	TRBD1	TRBV29-1	TRBJ1-1	many
TGTGCCAGCAGTGAAATCGCAGCAGATACGCAGTATTTT	CASSEIAADTQYF	-	TRBV25-1	TRBJ2-3	many
TGTGCCAGCAGCGTAGATGTTGGTGAAAAACTGTTTTTT	CASSVDVGEKLFF	-	TRBV9	TRBJ1-4	few
TGTGCCAGCAGCCTCCCCCGGGACAGGGGTTTGAATGGCTACACCTTC	CASSLPRDRGLNGYTF	TRBD1	TRBV9	TRBJ1-2	-
TGCAGCGTTGAAAGGGAGTCCGGGGCCCTCTACTATGGCTACACCTTC	CSVERESGALYYGYTF	-	TRBV29-1	TRBJ1-2	-
TGCGCCAGCAGCCAAGAAGGTCCGGGGGCAAGCAATCAGCCCCAGCATTTT	CASSQEGPGASNQPQHF	-	TRBV4-3	TRBJ1-5	-
TGCGCCAGCAGCTTGCTAGCGGGGGACAAAGAGACCCAGTACTTC	CASSLLAGDKETQYF	TRBD2	TRBV5-1	TRBJ2-5	few
TGTGCCAGCAGCTTGTCTGGGACAGGACCCTACGAGCAGTACTTC	CASSLSGTGPYEQYF	TRBD1	TRBV28	TRBJ2-7	many
TGTGCCAGCAGCTTAGCTGGTCACATTCAGTACTTC	CASSLAGHIQYF	-	TRBV7-8	TRBJ2-4	few
TGTGCCAGCAGCCGAAGGGACCCTAGCGATGGCTACACCTTC	CASSRRDPSDGYTF	-	TRBV2	TRBJ1-2	many
TGTGCCAGCAGTCCAGGACAGGACCCGCTTGAAGCTTTCTTT	CASSPGQDPLEAFF	TRBD1	TRBV6-5	TRBJ1-1	many
TGCGCCAGCAGCCAAGAACTTCCTAGCGGGGGCCTCTCCTACAATGAGCAGTTCTTC	CASSQELPSGGLSYNEQFF	TRBD2	TRBV4-3	TRBJ2-1	-
TGTGCCAGCAGTCTTCCTAAAACAGGGGTTCGCACTGAAGCTTTCTTT	CASSLPKTGVRTEAFF	TRBD1	TRBV28	TRBJ1-1	-
TGTGCCAGCAGAGACAGGGGCACCTACGAGCAGTACTTC	CASRDRGTYEQYF	TRBD1	TRBV25-1	TRBJ2-7	many
TGCGCCAGCAGCCAGGGGTTGGGGGGTTACAATGAGCAGTTCTTC	CASSQGLGGYNEQFF	-	TRBV4-3	TRBJ2-1	many
TGTGCCAGCAGTTTATCCGACAGGGAAAACATTCAGTACTTC	CASSLSDRENIQYF	TRBD1	TRBV28	TRBJ2-4	-
TGCGCCAGCGGACGGACAGTATCGAACACTGAAGCTTTCTTT	CASGRTVSNTEAFF	-	TRBV4-1	TRBJ1-1	few
TGTGCCAGCATAAGGACAGGGGGCCATTACGGGGAGCTGTTTTTT	CASIRTGGHYGELFF	TRBD1	TRBV12-3/TRBV12-4	TRBJ2-2	-
TGTGCCAGCAGTTTTAGACTAGCCCTGGATACGCAGTATTTT	CASSFRLALDTQYF	TRBD2	TRBV28	TRBJ2-3	many
TGTGCCAGCAGTTACTCCACGGGTGGCTACACCTTC	CASSYSTGGYTF	-	TRBV6-2/TRBV6-3	TRBJ1-2	few
TGTGCCAGCAGCCCTACCGGGACAGGGCGGGCCGGGGAGCTGTTTTTT	CASSPTGTGRAGELFF	TRBD1	TRBV28	TRBJ2-2	few
TGTGCCAGCAGCGCGTATAGCTCCTACAATGAGCAGTTCTTC	CASSAYSSYNEQFF	-	TRBV2	TRBJ2-1	many
TGCAGCGTTAGGGGGGGCGAGTCATTCTACGAGCAGTACTTC	CSVRGGESFYEQYF	-	TRBV29-1	TRBJ2-7	-
TGTGCCAGCAGGTCAGGGGGTCGCGTAAACACCATATATTTT	CASRSGGRVNTIYF	TRBD1	TRBV2	TRBJ1-3	many
TGCGCCAGCAGCCAAGATTTTTCCGGGACAGGGATATTCTCTGGAAACACCATATATTTT	CASSQDFSGTGIFSGNTIYF	TRBD1	TRBV4-3	TRBJ1-3	-
TGTGCCAGCAGCTCAGGGTTAGGGGAAGGCACAGATATGCAGTATTTT	CASSSGLGEGTDMQYF	-	TRBV5-6	TRBJ2-3	once
TGTGCCAGTTCTCCGGGACCGATCTCCTACAATGAGCAGTTCTTC	CASSPGPISYNEQFF	-	TRBV18	TRBJ2-1	many
TGTGCCAGCAGCCCGGATTCAGCTAATGAAAAACTGTTTTTT	CASSPDSANEKLFF	-	TRBV21-1	TRBJ1-4	-
TGTGCCAGCAGTCCGTTCTCGGGGCGAGGACAGAACACCGGGGAGCTGTTTTTT	CASSPFSGRGQNTGELFF	-	TRBV4-2	TRBJ2-2	-
TGTGCCAGCAGTTTAACGGCAGGGGCAAATGGCTACACCTTC	CASSLTAGANGYTF	-	TRBV28	TRBJ1-2	few
TGTGCCAGCAGCCCCGGGTTATTGTTCTACGAGCAGTACTTC	CASSPGLLFYEQYF	-	TRBV28	TRBJ2-7	many
TGTGCCAGCAGCTACCGCTTGGGGGAACCAGCCAAAAACATTCAGTACTTC	CASSYRLGEPAKNIQYF	-	TRBV11-1	TRBJ2-4	many
TGCAGTGCCCGGACCCGGGGAACTGGGGCCAACGTCCTGACTTTC	CSARTRGTGANVLTF	-	TRBV20-1	TRBJ2-6	-
TGTGCCAGCAGGGCCACAGGGGCCTACGAGCAGTACTTC	CASRATGAYEQYF	TRBD1	TRBV6-5	TRBJ2-7	many
TGTGCCAGCTCCCGGGACATACCGGGGACGCAGTATTTT	CASSRDIPGTQYF	-	TRBV2	TRBJ2-3	few
TGCAGCAGCAAGGTTGAGGGGGATAACTATGGCTACACCTTC	CSSKVEGDNYGYTF	-	TRBV29-1	TRBJ1-2	-
TGTGCCAGCAGTTACAGGGGGAGTTTTAACACCGGGGAGCTGTTTTTT	CASSYRGSFNTGELFF	-	TRBV6-2/TRBV6-3	TRBJ2-2	few
TGTGCCAGCAGCCAAGCGGCAGCTTCGGGTGAGCAGTTCTTC	CASSQAAASGEQFF	-	TRBV14	TRBJ2-1	few
TGTGCCAGCAGCTTAACACCGACAGGGGCCCCTGGAAACACCATATATTTT	CASSLTPTGAPGNTIYF	TRBD1	TRBV11-3	TRBJ1-3	-
TGTGCCAGCAGCCCCCGGGACAGGGTGGCCGGGGAGCTGTTTTTT	CASSPRDRVAGELFF	TRBD1	TRBV3-1	TRBJ2-2	many
TGTGCCAGCAGCCAAGAGGGGGCTAAAAGGCACACTGAAGCTTTCTTT	CASSQEGAKRHTEAFF	-	TRBV4-2	TRBJ1-1	-
TGTGCCAGCAGCCAAGAGGGACTTGCAACTAATGAAAAACTGTTTTTT	CASSQEGLATNEKLFF	-	TRBV4-2	TRBJ1-4	many
TGCGCCAGCAGCCAAGATGGGGTTTTACTCTCTGGGGCCAACGTCCTGACTTTC	CASSQDGVLLSGANVLTF	-	TRBV4-3	TRBJ2-6	many
TGTGCCAGCACCCCCCCGGGATCAAACTATGGCTACACCTTC	CASTPPGSNYGYTF	-	TRBV12-3/TRBV12-4	TRBJ1-2	many